Listed below are T cell receptor beta chains from one sample, sequenced in a study of blood T cell repertoires in COVID-19. Assay used: immunoSEQ multiplex PCR; TCRdb lists only in-frame clones, some missing. The sample includes fewer than 90,000 clones, about 89% seen only once; the top ten take around 5%. The material sequenced was peripheral blood. All receptors derive from a man between 50 and 59 years old with active or convalescent COVID-19. CDR3s include the opening cysteine and the closing phenylalanine or tryptophan. Fields, in order: D gene, clone size, V gene, J gene, CDR3 DNA, CDR3 protein. The D gene is left open where the match is weak. Clone size is not always given. Where it is, it says once, few, many or a class for expanded clones.

TRBD1	.	TRBV5-1	TRBJ2-2	TGCGCCAGCAGCCGCGCGGGGACAGGGAACACCGGGGAGCTGTTTTTT	CASSRAGTGNTGELFF
.	.	TRBV2	TRBJ1-5	TGTGCCAGCAGTGACTTAATAGGGGCCCAGCCCCAGCATTTT	CASSDLIGAQPQHF
.	many	TRBV6-2/TRBV6-3	TRBJ1-5	TGTGCCAGCAGTCCGGCGGCGGGAGACAATCAGCCCCAGCATTTT	CASSPAAGDNQPQHF
.	.	TRBV18	TRBJ1-6	TGTGCCAGCTCACTATCGCGCCAGGGGATCCTCGCCTATAATTCACCCCTCCACTTT	CASSLSRQGILAYNSPLHF
.	once	TRBV7-9	TRBJ1-1	TGTGCCAGCAGTGAGTTCGACAGCGTCACTGAAGCTTTCTTT	CASSEFDSVTEAFF
TRBD1	few	TRBV5-5	TRBJ2-5	TGTGCCAGCAGCTTGGGGATTACAGGGGGCAGGGAGACCCAGTACTTC	CASSLGITGGRETQYF
.	.	TRBV4-3	TRBJ2-2	TGCGCCAGCAGCCGTCAGGGGACCGGGGAGCTGTTTTTT	CASSRQGTGELFF
.	.	TRBV27	TRBJ1-4	TGTGCCAGCAGTTTATTCAGGGATGAAAAACTGTTTTTT	CASSLFRDEKLFF
TRBD2	.	TRBV28	TRBJ2-7	TGTGCCAGCAGATTACCGGGGGGTGCTAACGAGCAGTACTTC	CASRLPGGANEQYF
.	.	TRBV11-2	TRBJ2-5	TGTGCCAGCAGCTTGGGCACGGAGACCCAGTACTTC	CASSLGTETQYF
TRBD1	.	TRBV30	TRBJ1-6	TGTGCCTGGACCTCGGGACAGGATAATTCACCCCTCCACTTT	CAWTSGQDNSPLHF
TRBD1	.	TRBV6-5	TRBJ1-5	TGTGCCAGCAGCCGCATGGGACAGGGGGATCAGCCCCAGCATTTT	CASSRMGQGDQPQHF
TRBD1	once	TRBV5-4	TRBJ2-5	TGTGCCAGCAGCCCCGGGACAGGGGGCGCGGAGACCCAGTACTTC	CASSPGTGGAETQYF
.	few	TRBV29-1	TRBJ1-4	TGCAGCGTGGATACAGGGTCAACTAATGAAAAACTGTTTTTT	CSVDTGSTNEKLFF
TRBD1	.	TRBV28	TRBJ1-1	TGTGCCAGCAGTTTGCCCCAACCCCGGACAGGGGGCACTGAAGCTTTCTTT	CASSLPQPRTGGTEAFF
.	few	TRBV24-1	TRBJ1-5	TGTGCCACCAGTGCTCCCGGGGGTCAGCCCCAGCATTTT	CATSAPGGQPQHF
.	.	TRBV3-1/TRBV3-2	TRBJ1-5	TGTGCCAGCAGCCAAGCAGGGGGCAATCAGCCCCAGCATTTT	CASSQAGGNQPQHF
TRBD1	.	TRBV4-1	TRBJ1-1	TGCGCCAGCAGCCAAGAGGACAGGGTGGACACTGAAGCTTTCTTT	CASSQEDRVDTEAFF
TRBD1	.	TRBV13	TRBJ1-3	TGTGCCAGCAGCCCCCGGGACAGACTATCCTCTGGAAACACCATATATTTT	CASSPRDRLSSGNTIYF
.	once	TRBV12-3/TRBV12-4	TRBJ2-5	TGTGCCAGCATGAGGAGGGAGACCCAGTACTTC	CASMRRETQYF
.	.	TRBV29-1	TRBJ2-1	TGCAGCACCCGCGGACAGCCCGGGACACACAATGAGCAGTTCTTC	CSTRGQPGTHNEQFF
TRBD1	once	TRBV3-1/TRBV3-2	TRBJ1-5	TGTGCCAGCAGCCGCGCAGGGGGCCGGGGTCAGCCCCAGCATTTT	CASSRAGGRGQPQHF
TRBD1	.	TRBV27	TRBJ1-6	TGTGCCAGCAGATTACAGGGGGCTGTTCTTAATTCACCCCTCCACTTT	CASRLQGAVLNSPLHF
.	.	TRBV5-1	TRBJ2-6	TGCGCCAGCAGCTCGGACAGACCTGGGGCCAACGTCCTGACTTTC	CASSSDRPGANVLTF
TRBD1	once	TRBV7-9	TRBJ2-1	TGTGCCAGCAGCTTAGAACAGGGGCATGGGAATGAGCAGTTCTTC	CASSLEQGHGNEQFF
TRBD2	.	TRBV5-4	TRBJ2-6	TGTGCCAGCAGCCCGGGGGGCTCTGGGGCCAACGTCCTGACTTTC	CASSPGGSGANVLTF
TRBD1	.	TRBV4-2	TRBJ1-1	TGTGCCAGCAGCCACCCCCGGACAGGGCGGTTCAGCGTAGAAGCTTTCTTT	CASSHPRTGRFSVEAFF
.	.	TRBV19	TRBJ2-2	TGTGCCAGTAGTAGGCAACAGGACCCCGGGGAGCTGTTTTTT	CASSRQQDPGELFF
.	.	TRBV5-1	TRBJ1-1	TGCGCCAGCAGTTCTCCCCCCGAGGACACTGAAGCTTTCTTT	CASSSPPEDTEAFF
.	.	TRBV3-1/TRBV3-2	TRBJ2-2	TGTGCCAGCAGCTTTAAAACCGGGGAGCTGTTTTTT	CASSFKTGELFF
TRBD2	once	TRBV13	TRBJ2-1	TGTGCCAGCAGCGCCCCTAGCGGGGGGGGTCTCAATGAGCAGTTCTTC	CASSAPSGGGLNEQFF
.	few	TRBV30	TRBJ1-5	TGTGCCTGGAGTGGACAGGTTAGCAATCAGCCCCAGCATTTT	CAWSGQVSNQPQHF
.	.	TRBV10-3	TRBJ1-1	TGTGCCATCAGTGAGCAGCAGGGCACTGAAGCTTTCTTT	CAISEQQGTEAFF
TRBD1	.	TRBV6-6	TRBJ1-5	TGTGCCAGCAGTTTAGGGGGCCCTGGCAATCAGCCCCAGCATTTT	CASSLGGPGNQPQHF
.	.	TRBV5-6	TRBJ2-1	TGTGCCAGCCTGGTCGCGGGGAGGAATGAGCAGTTCTTC	CASLVAGRNEQFF
TRBD2	few	TRBV14	TRBJ2-5	TGTGCCAGCAGCCAAGATGATTCTAGCGGGGGAAAGACCCAGTACTTC	CASSQDDSSGGKTQYF
TRBD1	.	TRBV28	TRBJ1-5	TGTGCCAGCAGTATCGGGGGACAGGGGGCATTTAGCAATCAGCCCCAGCATTTT	CASSIGGQGAFSNQPQHF
.	.	TRBV5-4	TRBJ1-1	TGTGCCAGCAGCCCCGCCGGGACAATGAACACTGAAGCTTTCTTT	CASSPAGTMNTEAFF
TRBD2	.	TRBV13	TRBJ2-3	TGTGCCAGCAGCTTAGGTGGGCGGGGGGGCCACGATACGCAGTATTTT	CASSLGGRGGHDTQYF
.	.	TRBV28	TRBJ1-4	TGTGCCAGCAGTACCGGACGGGGAGAACTGTTTTTT	CASSTGRGELFF
.	.	TRBV19	TRBJ2-1	TGTGCCAGTACCAATCCCACCGGGGTCAATGAGCAGTTCTTC	CASTNPTGVNEQFF
.	.	TRBV30	TRBJ1-3	TGTGCCTGGAGTGTGGCGGCTGGAAACACCATATATTTT	CAWSVAAGNTIYF
TRBD1	.	TRBV28	TRBJ1-6	TGTGCCAGCAATCCGGGACAGGGCGACGATTCACCCCTCCACTTT	CASNPGQGDDSPLHF
TRBD1	.	TRBV9	TRBJ1-1	TGTGCCAGCAGCACCGGACAGGAGAACACTGAAGCTTTCTTT	CASSTGQENTEAFF
TRBD2	.	TRBV12-3/TRBV12-4	TRBJ2-2	TGTGCCAGCAGTTTGGGAGGGTCCGGGGAGCTGTTTTTT	CASSLGGSGELFF
.	.	TRBV10-1	TRBJ2-3	TGCGCCAGCAGTGAGTACGGACTATACACAGATACGCAGTATTTT	CASSEYGLYTDTQYF
.	once	TRBV7-9	TRBJ1-6	TGTGCCAGCAGCTCCCTATACAGGGACAAGATTCTCAATTCACCCCTCCACTTT	CASSSLYRDKILNSPLHF
.	once	TRBV5-6	TRBJ2-2	TGTGCCAGCAGTGAGTGGAACACCGGGGAGCTGTTTTTT	CASSEWNTGELFF
TRBD2	.	TRBV5-1	TRBJ2-2	TGCGCCAGCAGCTTGGGACTAGCGGGGGAGACCGGGGAGCTGTTTTTT	CASSLGLAGETGELFF
TRBD2	.	TRBV28	TRBJ2-7	TGTGCCAGCAGTGGAGCGGGGAACTCCTACGAGCAGTACTTC	CASSGAGNSYEQYF
.	.	TRBV30	TRBJ1-2	TGTGCCTGGAGTTTTGGCAGGGTGGATGGCTACACCTTC	CAWSFGRVDGYTF
.	.	TRBV19	TRBJ2-5	TGTGCCAGTAGTATAGCCTGGAGTAGCGGACAAGAGACCCAGTACTTC	CASSIAWSSGQETQYF
.	.	TRBV10-3	TRBJ1-3	TGTGCCATCAGTGAGACCACCGGGAGCTCTGGAAACACCATATATTTT	CAISETTGSSGNTIYF
.	.	TRBV20-1	TRBJ1-2	TGCAGTGCTAGTACGCAGGGGAATGGCTACACCTTC	CSASTQGNGYTF
TRBD1	.	TRBV6-2/TRBV6-3	TRBJ1-1	TGTGCCAGCAGCCATCAACCGGGACAGGGTATTTCAGCTTTCTTT	CASSHQPGQGISAFF